This T cell receptor (beta chain) was found in a study of cytomegalovirus exposure and HLA in healthy donors. Findings and limits, study-wide: Across donors, sequencing depth was assumed by presence/absence analyses to be roughly uniform. Later on, a genetic analysis was performed. It linked a missense variant in DCLRE1C with V- and J-gene trimming of TCR beta. Follow-up analysis seemed to connect common viral pathogens with several of the most significant clusters identified.

Comments on this clone: Its antigen is still unknown.

The PCR was carried out with 60 Vbeta primers and 13 Jbeta primers. Only in-frame clones appear in the TCRdb table, and some are missing; sequencing was by immunoSEQ multiplex PCR. The table gives 55,000 to 75,000 clones; the top ten clones make up roughly 4% of it. The TCR comes from a male donor in good health and CMV-seronegative. The specimen was PBMCs.

In nucleotides, the CDR3 is TGTGCCAGCAGCCAGCTGGGACTAGCGGGAATTGGCGAGCAGTACTTC. It yields the protein CASSQLGLAGIGEQYF. The chain couples TRBV14 to TRBJ2-7; TRBD2 matches 13 bases. This CDR3 contains 16 residues. Germline assignment: CDR1 SGHDN and CDR2 FVKESK. V trimming: 3 bases; J trimming: 6 bases; junction bases outside the gene matches: 8.